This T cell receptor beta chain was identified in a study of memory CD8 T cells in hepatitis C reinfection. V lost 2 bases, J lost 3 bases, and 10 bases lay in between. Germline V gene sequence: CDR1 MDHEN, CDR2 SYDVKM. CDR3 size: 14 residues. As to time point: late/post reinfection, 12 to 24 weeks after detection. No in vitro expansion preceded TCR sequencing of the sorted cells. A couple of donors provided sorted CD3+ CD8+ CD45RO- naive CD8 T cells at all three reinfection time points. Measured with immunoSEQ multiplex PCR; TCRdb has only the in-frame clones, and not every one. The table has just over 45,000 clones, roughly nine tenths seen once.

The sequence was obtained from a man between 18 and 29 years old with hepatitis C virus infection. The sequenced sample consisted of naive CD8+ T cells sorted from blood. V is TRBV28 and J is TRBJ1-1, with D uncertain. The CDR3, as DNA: TGTGCCAGCAGTTTAAACTATGGGTACACTGAAGCTTTCTTT. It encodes CASSLNYGYTEAFF. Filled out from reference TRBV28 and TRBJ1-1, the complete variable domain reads DVKVTQSSRYLVKRTGEKVFLECVQDMDHENMFWYRQDPGLGLRLIYFSYDVKMKEKGDIPEGYSVSREKKERFSLILESASTNQTSMYLCASSLNYGYTEAFFGQGTRLTVV.